Included here is one TCR beta chain sequence, with context. Its antigen is currently unknown. This entry belongs to a study of cytomegalovirus exposure and HLA in healthy donors. Broader study findings: Clusters of TCRs from the first cohort tended to co-occur in the roughly 120 validation repertoires (as a later analysis found).

Data came from immunoSEQ multiplex PCR; TCRdb stores just in-frame clones and leaves some out. The table records about 56,000 clones, just over 90% of them present only once. The CDR3 sequence is 14 residues long. Germline V lookup: CDR1 SGHTA, CDR2 FQGNSA. Trimming left V 5 bases short and J 8 bases short, with 15 bases between. The TCR comes from a woman aged 18-35 years in good health and CMV-seropositive. The chain uses TRBV7-2 and TRBJ2-2; D possibly corresponds to TRBD1 (5 bases). The sample consisted of PBMCs. CDR3 DNA: TGTGCCAGCAGCGAGAAGTGGGGCGCGGGGGAGCTGTTTTTT. Protein product: CASSEKWGAGELFF.